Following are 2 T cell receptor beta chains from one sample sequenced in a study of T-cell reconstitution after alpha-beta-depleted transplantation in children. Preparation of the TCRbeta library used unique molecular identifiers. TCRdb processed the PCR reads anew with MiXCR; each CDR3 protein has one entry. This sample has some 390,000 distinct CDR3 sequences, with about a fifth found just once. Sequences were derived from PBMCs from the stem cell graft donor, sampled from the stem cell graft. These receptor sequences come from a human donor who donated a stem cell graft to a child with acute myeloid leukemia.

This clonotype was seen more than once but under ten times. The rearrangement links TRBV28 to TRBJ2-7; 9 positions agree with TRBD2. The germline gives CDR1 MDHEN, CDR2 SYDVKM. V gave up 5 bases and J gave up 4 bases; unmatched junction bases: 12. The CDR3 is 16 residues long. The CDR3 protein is CASSPAWVAGEYEQYF. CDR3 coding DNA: TGTGCCAGCAGTCCCGCCTGGGTAGCGGGAGAATACGAGCAGTACTTC.

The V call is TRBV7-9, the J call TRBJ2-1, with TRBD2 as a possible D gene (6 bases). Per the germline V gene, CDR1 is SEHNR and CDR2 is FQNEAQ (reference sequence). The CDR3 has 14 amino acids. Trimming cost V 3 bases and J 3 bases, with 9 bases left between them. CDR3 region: CASSFGTLYNEQFF. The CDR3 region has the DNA TGTGCCAGCAGCTTCGGGACTCTCTACAATGAGCAGTTCTTC.